The entry below gives a single TCR beta chain sequence along with its context. Its antigen is currently unknown. These data come from a study of T cell responses to AZD1222 COVID-19 vaccine. Only in-frame clones appear in the TCRdb table, and some are missing; sequencing was by immunoSEQ multiplex PCR. The profile shows approximately 270,000 clones, almost 95% of them singletons. The CDR3 loop spans 14 amino acids. V dropped 2 bases and J dropped 2; count of bases not matched to a gene: 2. Germline values: CDR1 MNHEY, CDR2 SVGAGI. General observations from the study: Reportedly, nearly half of unique spike TCRs recognized epitopes outside B.1.351/B.1.1.7 mutations. With dominance at 160-218 and 743-854, vaccine-associated CD4 TCRs spanned spike. Donors were mostly white British, more females; clonal diversity possibly underestimated. Spike-specific TCR repertoires showed rising breadth and depth after two AZD1222 doses.

The input for sequencing was peripheral blood, taken 28 days after the second AZD1222 dose. This clonotype was sampled from an adult who received the AZD1222 COVID-19 vaccine. The chain couples TRBV6-5 to TRBJ2-7; 8 bases map to TRBD1. This chain's CDR3 is CASSYGDRPYEQYF. CDR3 nucleotide sequence: TGTGCCAGCAGTTACGGGGACAGGCCCTACGAGCAGTACTTC.